This T cell receptor beta chain was profiled in a study of CD8+ T cells in alopecia areata. General study findings and limits: Alopecia totalis/universalis scalp especially showed more expanded CD8+ clones than normal scalp.

A word on this clone: What it recognizes is unknown.

Extraction and reverse transcription of RNA yielded cDNA as the sequencing template. Repertoires were generated with immunoSEQ multiplex PCR, while TCRdb's copy carries only in-frame clones and drops some. The top ten hold less than 40% of the sample, which has roughly 140,000 clones, more than 55% seen once. The ends lost 0 bases at V and 6 bases at J; junction bases unmatched: 10. CDR3 size: 15 residues. The germline CDR1 and CDR2 sequences are SQVTM and ANQGSEA. Material: CD8+ T cells sorted from blood. The J gene is TRBJ2-7, the V gene TRBV29-1; 8 bases map to TRBD2. This receptor was identified in a human donor in good health. Here the CDR3 DNA reads TGCAGCGTTGAAGATCCGAGAGTAGCGGGACCCGAGCAGTACTTC. Translated: CSVEDPRVAGPEQYF.